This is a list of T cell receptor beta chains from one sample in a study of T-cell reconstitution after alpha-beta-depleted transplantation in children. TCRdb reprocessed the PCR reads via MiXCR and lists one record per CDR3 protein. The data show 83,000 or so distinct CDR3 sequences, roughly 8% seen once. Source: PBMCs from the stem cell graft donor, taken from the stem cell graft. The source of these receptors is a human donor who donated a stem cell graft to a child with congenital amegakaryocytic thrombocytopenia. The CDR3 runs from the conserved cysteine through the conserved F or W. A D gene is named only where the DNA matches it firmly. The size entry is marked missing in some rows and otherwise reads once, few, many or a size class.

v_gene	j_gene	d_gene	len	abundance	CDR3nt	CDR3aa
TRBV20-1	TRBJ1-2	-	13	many	TGCAGTGCCGCGGACGGAGATAACTATGGCTACACCTTC	CSAADGDNYGYTF
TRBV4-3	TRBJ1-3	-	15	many	TGCGCCAGCAGCCAAGAGATAGGGTCTGGAAACACCATATATTTT	CASSQEIGSGNTIYF
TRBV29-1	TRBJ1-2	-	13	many	TGCAGCGTTAAGCTCTTAGGAGACTATGGCTACACCTTC	CSVKLLGDYGYTF
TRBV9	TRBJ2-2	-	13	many	TGTGCCAGCAGCGTACTAGGGTCCGGGGAGCTGTTTTTT	CASSVLGSGELFF
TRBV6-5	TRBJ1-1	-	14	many	TGTGCCAGCAGTTACTCAGGGCGGGACACTGAAGCTTTCTTT	CASSYSGRDTEAFF
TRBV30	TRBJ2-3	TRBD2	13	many	TGTGCCTGGAGCCAGCGGGAGCAAGATACGCAGTATTTT	CAWSQREQDTQYF
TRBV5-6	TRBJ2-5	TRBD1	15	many	TGTGCCAGCAGCTTAGCAGGGGGAACGAGAGAGACCCAGTACTTC	CASSLAGGTRETQYF
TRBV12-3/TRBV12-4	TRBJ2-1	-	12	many	TGTGCCAGCAGTTTAGGAGCCAATGAGCAGTTCTTC	CASSLGANEQFF
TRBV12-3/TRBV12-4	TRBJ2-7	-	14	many	TGTGCCAGCAGTTTAAGGCTAACTCCCTACGAGCAGTACTTC	CASSLRLTPYEQYF
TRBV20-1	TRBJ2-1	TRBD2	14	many	TGCAGTGTATTGACTAGCGGGGTCTACAATGAGCAGTTCTTC	CSVLTSGVYNEQFF
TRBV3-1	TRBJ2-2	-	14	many	TGTGCCAGCAGCCCCGGCAGGGCCGCCGGGGAGCTGTTTTTT	CASSPGRAAGELFF
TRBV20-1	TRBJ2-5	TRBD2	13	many	TGCAGTGCCCGTGTAGCGGGTCCAGAGACCCAGTACTTC	CSARVAGPETQYF
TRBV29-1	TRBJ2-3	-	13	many	TGCAGCGCGGCTAGAGCGAGCACAGATACGCAGTATTTT	CSAARASTDTQYF
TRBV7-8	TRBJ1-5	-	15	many	TGTGCCAGCAGCCAACCCGGCAACAGCAATCAGCCCCAGCATTTT	CASSQPGNSNQPQHF
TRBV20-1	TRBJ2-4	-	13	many	TGCAGTGTTTCATTCTCCCCTCGGGACATTCAGTACTTC	CSVSFSPRDIQYF
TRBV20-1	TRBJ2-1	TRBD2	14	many	TGCAGTGCTAGGGCGGGAGGGTCCTACAATGAGCAGTTCTTC	CSARAGGSYNEQFF
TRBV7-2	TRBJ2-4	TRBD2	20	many	TGTGCCAGCAGCTTAGCGCGGGCGCGGGAGATCGGCTTAGCCAAAAACATTCAGTACTTC	CASSLARAREIGLAKNIQYF
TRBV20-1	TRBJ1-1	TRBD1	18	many	TGCAGTGCTAGAGATCAAGTCAGGTTGGACAGGATGAACACTGAAGCTTTCTTT	CSARDQVRLDRMNTEAFF
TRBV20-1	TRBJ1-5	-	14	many	TGCAGTGCTAGAGATCGAACGGCGAATCAGCCCCAGCATTTT	CSARDRTANQPQHF
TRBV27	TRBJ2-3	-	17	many	TGTGCCAGCAGCAGACGACGGACCCCACTTACAGCAGATACGCAGTATTTT	CASSRRRTPLTADTQYF
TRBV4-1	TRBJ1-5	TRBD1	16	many	TGCGCCAGCAGCCCCCGCGCCGGACAGGCCAATCAGCCCCAGCATTTT	CASSPRAGQANQPQHF
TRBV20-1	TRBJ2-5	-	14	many	TGCAGTGCTAGGGAACATCGACGGCGAGAGACCCAGTACTTC	CSAREHRRRETQYF
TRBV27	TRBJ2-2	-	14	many	TGTGCCAGCCACCAAACAGGGTGGGCCGGGGAGCTGTTTTTT	CASHQTGWAGELFF
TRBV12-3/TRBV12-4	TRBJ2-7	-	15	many	TGTGCCAGCAGTTTTAGTGGACTCCGGGGCTACGAGCAGTACTTC	CASSFSGLRGYEQYF
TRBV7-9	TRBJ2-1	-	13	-	TGTGCCAGCAGCCTATCCCCCTGGGATGAGCAGTTCTTC	CASSLSPWDEQFF
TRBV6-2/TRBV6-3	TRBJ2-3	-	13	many	TGTGCCAGCAGCCGAGACCAAGGGGATACGCAGTATTTT	CASSRDQGDTQYF